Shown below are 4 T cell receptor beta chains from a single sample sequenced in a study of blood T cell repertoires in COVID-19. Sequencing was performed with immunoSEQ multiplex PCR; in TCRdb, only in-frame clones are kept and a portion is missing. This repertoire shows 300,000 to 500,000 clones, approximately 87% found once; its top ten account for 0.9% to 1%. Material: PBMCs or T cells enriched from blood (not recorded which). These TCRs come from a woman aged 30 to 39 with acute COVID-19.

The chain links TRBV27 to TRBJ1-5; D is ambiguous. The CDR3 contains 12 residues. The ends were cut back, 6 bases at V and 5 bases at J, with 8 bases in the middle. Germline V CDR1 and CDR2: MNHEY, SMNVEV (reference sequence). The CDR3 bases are TGTGCCAGCAGGCAGAGGGATCAGCCCCAGCATTTT. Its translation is CASRQRDQPQHF.

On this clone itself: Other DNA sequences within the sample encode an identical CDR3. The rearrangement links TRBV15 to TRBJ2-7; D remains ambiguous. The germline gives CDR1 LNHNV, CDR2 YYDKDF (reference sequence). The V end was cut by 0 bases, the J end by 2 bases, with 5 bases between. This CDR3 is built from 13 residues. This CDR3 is CATSRDRTYEQYF. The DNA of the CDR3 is TGTGCCACCAGCAGAGACAGGACCTACGAGCAGTACTTC. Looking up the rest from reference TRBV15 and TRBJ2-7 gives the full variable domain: DAMVIQNPRYQVTQFGKPVTLSCSQTLNHNVMYWYQQKSSQAPKLLFHYYDKDFNNEADTPDNFQSRRPNTSFCFLDIRSPGLGDTAMYLCATSRDRTYEQYFGPGTRLTVT.

CDR3 in DNA: TGTGCCAGCAGCCGGGACAGCCAAGGGCAGTACTTC. Its translation: CASSRDSQGQYF. The chain has TRBV5-6 and TRBJ2-7; 7 nucleotides align to TRBD1. The J segment lost 9 bases and the V segment lost 4 bases, leaving 7 bases of the junction unmatched. The CDR3 runs to 12 residues. CDR1 is SGHDT, CDR2 YYEEEE, per germline. Drawing the rest from reference TRBV5-6 and TRBJ2-7, the complete variable domain is DAGVTQSPTHLIKTRGQQVTLRCSPKSGHDTVSWYQQALGQGPQFIFQYYEEEERQRGNFPDRFSGHQFPNYSSELNVNALLLGDSALYLCASSRDSQGQYFGPGTRLTVT.

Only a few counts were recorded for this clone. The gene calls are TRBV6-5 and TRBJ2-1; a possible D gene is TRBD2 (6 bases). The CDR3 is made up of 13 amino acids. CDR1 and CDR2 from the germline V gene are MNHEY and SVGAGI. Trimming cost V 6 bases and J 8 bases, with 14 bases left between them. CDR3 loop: CASSLGLTYEQFF. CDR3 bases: TGTGCCAGCAGCCTTGGACTAACTTATGAGCAGTTCTTC.